This T cell receptor (beta chain) was observed in a study of blood T cell repertoires in COVID-19 (dated by TCRdb to 2019 to 2021). In terms of the full investigation: Recovered participants in ImmuneRACE Cohort 3 were defined by two consecutive negative NP/OP PCR tests, clearance by a healthcare professional, or resolution of symptoms. Samples from collaborators originated in the United States, Italy and Spain and spanned both the acute and convalescent phases of COVID-19. The prospective study material was composed of cDNA or gDNA derived from T cells, B-cell-depleted T cells, or PBMCs. Subjects who had been exposed to COVID-19, were actively infected with it, or had recovered from it provided the deeply sampled blood TCRbeta repertoires that made up the dataset. A freely available public database, intended as a resource for researchers studying the immune response to SARS-CoV-2, is where the repertoires were released. Samples were obtained from the ongoing ImmuneRACE study (first 160 participants) and from 1,254 subjects provided by 6 global collaborators. Nearly every sample came with metadata listing a de-identified subject ID, COVID-19 status, age in years and sex. HLA class I and class II types, where available, came from metadata supplied by the sample provider rather than from assay-based typing. Overall study outcomes, separate from this receptor: Clinical and demographic metadata were provided uncurated, with the amount varying by source and participant.

Enrolling through a virtual design, the prospective study's participants ranged in age from roughly 18 to 100 years and lived across 24 United States geographic areas. In the prospective study, cohorts were assigned on the basis of participant-reported clinical history obtained from a screening survey and a study questionnaire. Mobile phlebotomists in the prospective study collected whole blood, serum and a nasopharyngeal or oropharyngeal swab from every participant. Prospective study participants could optionally give additional blood draws and questionnaires over an approximately two-month period. Before DNA extraction, prospective study blood samples were shipped either frozen or at room temperature. Regarding this clone: Its binding antigen is unknown. No qualities accompany the bases; no much larger clone lies one base away.

V is trimmed back by 3 bases and J by 6 bases, and the junction contains 3 bases that no gene match accounts for. Its CDR3 holds 15 amino acids, cysteine through phenylalanine. Just the 45-base CDR3 DNA is kept, in frame starting at base 1. The germline V gene supplies CDR1 SGHTA and CDR2 FQGTGA. The immunoSEQ Assay, a bias-controlled multiplex PCR, was used to amplify TCRbeta CDR3 regions from genomic DNA. Per the authors' processing: Nucleated cell counts per sample were estimated from amplification of reference gene primers within the assay. Sequence reads were collapsed and filtered to measure the absolute abundance of every unique TCRbeta CDR3 rearrangement. For each sample, productive Simpson clonality was calculated as the square root of Simpson's diversity index over productive rearrangements. The immuneACCESS repertoire file appears here via TCRdb, limited to in-frame rearrangements. These files lack a portion of the clones; in checked studies, under half of the deficit traces to unresolved V genes, and the cause of the others is not known. V, J and clone size are taken as reported in that table, and D and trimming were inferred from the DNA itself. Counted in this sample were over 250,000 clones; roughly 91% of them appeared once. Of the sample, roughly 2% is held by the ten largest clones.

The receptor's source is a woman between 55 and 75 years old in a cohort exposed to, infected with or recovered from COVID-19 (not recorded which). Sequencing input: PBMCs or T cells enriched from blood (not recorded which). The chain employs TRBV7-3 and TRBJ1-6; 9 central nucleotides agree with TRBD1. This receptor carries the CDR3 CASSFGDRANSPLHF. The DNA reads as follows: TGTGCCAGCAGCTTTGGGGACAGGGCTAATTCACCCCTCCACTTT.